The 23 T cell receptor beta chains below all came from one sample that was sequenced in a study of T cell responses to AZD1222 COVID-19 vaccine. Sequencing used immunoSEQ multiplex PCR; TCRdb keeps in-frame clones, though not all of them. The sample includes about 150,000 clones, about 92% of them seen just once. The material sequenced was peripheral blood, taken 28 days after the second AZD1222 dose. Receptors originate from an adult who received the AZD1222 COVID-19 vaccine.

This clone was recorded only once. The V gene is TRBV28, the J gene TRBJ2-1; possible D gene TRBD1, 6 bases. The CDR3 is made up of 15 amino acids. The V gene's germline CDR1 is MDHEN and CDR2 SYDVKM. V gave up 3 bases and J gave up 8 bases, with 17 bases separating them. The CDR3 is CASSLGAAGTYEQFF. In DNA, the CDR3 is TGTGCCAGCAGTTTGGGGGCGGCAGGGACGTATGAGCAGTTCTTC.

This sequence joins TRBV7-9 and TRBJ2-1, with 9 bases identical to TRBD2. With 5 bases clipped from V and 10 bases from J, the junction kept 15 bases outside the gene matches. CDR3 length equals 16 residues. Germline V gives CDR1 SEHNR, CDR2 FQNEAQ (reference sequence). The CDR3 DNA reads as TGTGCCAGCAGCACCCCTAGCGGGATAACCCTATTGGAGCAGTTCTTC. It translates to CASSTPSGITLLEQFF.

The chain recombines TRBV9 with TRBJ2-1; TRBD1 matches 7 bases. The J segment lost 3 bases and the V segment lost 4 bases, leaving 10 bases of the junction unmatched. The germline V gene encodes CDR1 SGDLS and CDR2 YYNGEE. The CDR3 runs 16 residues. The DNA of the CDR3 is TGTGCCAGCAGCCCAATTCCGGGACAGATCTACAATGAGCAGTTCTTC. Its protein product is CASSPIPGQIYNEQFF.

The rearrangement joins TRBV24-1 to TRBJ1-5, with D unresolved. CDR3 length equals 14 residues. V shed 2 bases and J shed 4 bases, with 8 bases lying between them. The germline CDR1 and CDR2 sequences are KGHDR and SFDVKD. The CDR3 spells CATSDSGPNQPQHF. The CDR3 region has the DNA TGTGCCACCAGTGATTCCGGGCCAAATCAGCCCCAGCATTTT.

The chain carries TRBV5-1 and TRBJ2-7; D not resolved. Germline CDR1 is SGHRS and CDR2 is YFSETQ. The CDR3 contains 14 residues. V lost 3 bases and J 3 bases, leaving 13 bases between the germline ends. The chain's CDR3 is CASSSPPTYYEQYF. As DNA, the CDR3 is TGCGCCAGCAGCTCCCCCCCAACTTACTACGAGCAGTACTTC.

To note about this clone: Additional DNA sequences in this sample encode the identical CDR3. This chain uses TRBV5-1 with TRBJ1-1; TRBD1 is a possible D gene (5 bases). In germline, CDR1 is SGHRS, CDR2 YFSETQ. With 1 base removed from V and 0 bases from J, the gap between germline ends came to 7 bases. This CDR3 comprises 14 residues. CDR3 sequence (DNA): TGCGCCAGCAGCTTGCGGACATTGAACACTGAAGCTTTCTTT. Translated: CASSLRTLNTEAFF.

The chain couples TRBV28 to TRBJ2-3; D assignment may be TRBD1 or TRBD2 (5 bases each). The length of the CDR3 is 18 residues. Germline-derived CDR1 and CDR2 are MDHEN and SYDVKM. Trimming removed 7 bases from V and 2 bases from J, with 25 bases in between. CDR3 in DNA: TGTGCCAGCACCCCCACCGCCAGGGACGATGACAACACAGATACGCAGTATTTT. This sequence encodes CASTPTARDDDNTDTQYF.

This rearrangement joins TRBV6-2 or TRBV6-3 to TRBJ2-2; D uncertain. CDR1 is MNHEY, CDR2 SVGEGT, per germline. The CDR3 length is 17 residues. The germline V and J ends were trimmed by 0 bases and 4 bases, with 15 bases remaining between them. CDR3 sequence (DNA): TGTGCCAGCAGTTACTCTCTGAGTAGCTCCGGCACCGGGGAGCTGTTTTTT. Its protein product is CASSYSLSSSGTGELFF.

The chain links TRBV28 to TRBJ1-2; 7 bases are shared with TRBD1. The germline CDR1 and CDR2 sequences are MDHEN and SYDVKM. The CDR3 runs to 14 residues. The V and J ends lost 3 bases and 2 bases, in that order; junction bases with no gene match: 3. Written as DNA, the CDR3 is TGTGCCAGCAGTTTTCAGACAGGGAACTATGGCTACACCTTC. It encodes CASSFQTGNYGYTF.

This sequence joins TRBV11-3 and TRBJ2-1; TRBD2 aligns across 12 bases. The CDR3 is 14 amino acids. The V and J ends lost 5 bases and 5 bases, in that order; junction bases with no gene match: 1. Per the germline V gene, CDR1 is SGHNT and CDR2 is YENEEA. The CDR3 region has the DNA TGTGCCAGCAGCGGACTAGCGGGACACAATGAGCAGTTCTTC. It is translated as CASSGLAGHNEQFF.

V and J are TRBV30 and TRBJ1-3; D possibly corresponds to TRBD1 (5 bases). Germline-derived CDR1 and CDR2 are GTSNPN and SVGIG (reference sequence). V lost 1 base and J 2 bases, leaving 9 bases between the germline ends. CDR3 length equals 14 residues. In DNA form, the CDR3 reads TGTGCCTGGAGTGGCGGGGGGACTGGAAACACCATATATTTT. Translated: CAWSGGGTGNTIYF.

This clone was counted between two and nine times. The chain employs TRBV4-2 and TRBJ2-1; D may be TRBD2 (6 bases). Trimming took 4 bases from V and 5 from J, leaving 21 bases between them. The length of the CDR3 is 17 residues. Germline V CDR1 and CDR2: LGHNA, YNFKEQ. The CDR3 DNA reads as TGTGCCAGCAGCCCAATGGGGGGTAGGGGTTTCGACAATGAGCAGTTCTTC. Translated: CASSPMGGRGFDNEQFF.

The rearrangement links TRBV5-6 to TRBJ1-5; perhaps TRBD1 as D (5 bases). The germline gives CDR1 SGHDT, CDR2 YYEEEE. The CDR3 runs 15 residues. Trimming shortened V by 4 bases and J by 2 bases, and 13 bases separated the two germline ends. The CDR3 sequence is CASSLRGEGNQPQHF. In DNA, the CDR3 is TGTGCCAGCAGCCTTCGGGGGGAGGGCAATCAGCCCCAGCATTTT.

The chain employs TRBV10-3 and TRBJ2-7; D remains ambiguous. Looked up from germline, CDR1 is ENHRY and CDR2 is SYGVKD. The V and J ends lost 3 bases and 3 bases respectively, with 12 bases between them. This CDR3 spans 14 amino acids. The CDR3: CAISDMRPNYEQYF. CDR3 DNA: TGTGCCATCAGTGATATGAGACCTAACTACGAGCAGTACTTC.

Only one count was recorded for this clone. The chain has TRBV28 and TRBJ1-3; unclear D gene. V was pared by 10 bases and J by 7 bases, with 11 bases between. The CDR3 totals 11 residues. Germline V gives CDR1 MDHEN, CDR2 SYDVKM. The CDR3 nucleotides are TGTGCCACCCGAGGAAGTAACACCATATATTTT. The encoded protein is CATRGSNTIYF.

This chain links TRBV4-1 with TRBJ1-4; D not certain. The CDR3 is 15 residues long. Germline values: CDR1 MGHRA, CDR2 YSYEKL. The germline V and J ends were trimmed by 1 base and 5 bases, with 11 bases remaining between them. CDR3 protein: CASSQVAAQNEKLFF. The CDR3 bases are TGCGCCAGCAGCCAAGTGGCAGCCCAAAATGAAAAACTGTTTTTT.

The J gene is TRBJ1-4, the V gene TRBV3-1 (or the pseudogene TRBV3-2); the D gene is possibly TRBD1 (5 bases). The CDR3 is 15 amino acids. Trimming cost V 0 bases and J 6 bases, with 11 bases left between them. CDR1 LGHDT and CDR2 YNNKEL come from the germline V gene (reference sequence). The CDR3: CASSQDPGPDEKLFF. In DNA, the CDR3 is TGTGCCAGCAGCCAAGATCCGGGACCTGATGAAAAACTGTTTTTT.

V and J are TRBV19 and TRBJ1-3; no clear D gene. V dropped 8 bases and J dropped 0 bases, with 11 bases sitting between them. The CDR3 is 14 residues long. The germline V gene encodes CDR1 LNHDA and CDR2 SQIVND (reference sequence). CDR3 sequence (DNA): TGTGCCAGTTCCGGCGAAGTCTCTGGAAACACCATATATTTT. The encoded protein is CASSGEVSGNTIYF.

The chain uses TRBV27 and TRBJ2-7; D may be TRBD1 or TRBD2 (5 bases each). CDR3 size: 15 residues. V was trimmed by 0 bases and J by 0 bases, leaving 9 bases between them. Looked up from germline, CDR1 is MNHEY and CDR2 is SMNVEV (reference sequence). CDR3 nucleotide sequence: TGTGCCAGCAGTTTATCCCCAGGGAGCTCCTACGAGCAGTACTTC. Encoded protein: CASSLSPGSSYEQYF.

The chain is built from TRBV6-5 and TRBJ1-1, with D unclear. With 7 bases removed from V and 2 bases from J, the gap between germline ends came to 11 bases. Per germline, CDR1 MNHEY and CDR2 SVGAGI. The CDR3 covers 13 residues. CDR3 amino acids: CASTGQANTEAFF. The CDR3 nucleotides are TGTGCCAGCACCGGGCAGGCTAACACTGAAGCTTTCTTT.

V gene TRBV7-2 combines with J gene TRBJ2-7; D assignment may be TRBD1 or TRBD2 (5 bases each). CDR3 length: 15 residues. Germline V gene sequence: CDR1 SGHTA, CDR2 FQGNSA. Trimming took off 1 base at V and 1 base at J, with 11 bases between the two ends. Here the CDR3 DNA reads TGTGCCAGCAGCTTAGTAGGGAGACAGTCCTACGAGCAGTACTTC. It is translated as CASSLVGRQSYEQYF.

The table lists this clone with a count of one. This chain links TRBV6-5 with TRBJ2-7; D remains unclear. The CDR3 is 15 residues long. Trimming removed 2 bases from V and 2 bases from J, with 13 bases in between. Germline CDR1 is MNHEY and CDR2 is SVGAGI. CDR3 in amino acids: CASSYRVDPPYEQYF. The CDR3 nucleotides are TGTGCCAGCAGTTACCGTGTGGACCCGCCCTACGAGCAGTACTTC.

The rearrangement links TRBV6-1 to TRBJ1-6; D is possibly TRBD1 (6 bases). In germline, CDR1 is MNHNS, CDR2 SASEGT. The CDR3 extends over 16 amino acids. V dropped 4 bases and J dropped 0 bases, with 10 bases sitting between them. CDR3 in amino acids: CASSGGGHSYNSPLHF. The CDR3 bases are TGTGCCAGCAGTGGAGGGGGTCACTCCTATAATTCACCCCTCCACTTT.